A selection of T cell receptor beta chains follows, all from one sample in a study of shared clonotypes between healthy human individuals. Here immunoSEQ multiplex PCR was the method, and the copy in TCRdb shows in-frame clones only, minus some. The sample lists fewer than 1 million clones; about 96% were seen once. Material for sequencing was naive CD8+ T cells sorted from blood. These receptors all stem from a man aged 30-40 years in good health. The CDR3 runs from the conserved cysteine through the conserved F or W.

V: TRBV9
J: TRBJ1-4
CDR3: CASSGGQGVNEKLFF

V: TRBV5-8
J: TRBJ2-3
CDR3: CASSSGTSGTDTQYF

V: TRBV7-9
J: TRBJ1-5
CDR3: CASSLGTGIGGSNQPQHF

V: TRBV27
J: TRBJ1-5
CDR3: CASSLFGGSNQPQHF

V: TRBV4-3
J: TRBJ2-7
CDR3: CASSQDGGRVAYEQYF

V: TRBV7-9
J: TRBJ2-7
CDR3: CASSLAEGRIYEQYF

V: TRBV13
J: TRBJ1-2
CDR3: CASSLGQGLGPSYGYTF

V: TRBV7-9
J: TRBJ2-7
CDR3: CASSLKIRGHEQYF

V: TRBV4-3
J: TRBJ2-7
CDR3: CASSQEVDHTYEQYF

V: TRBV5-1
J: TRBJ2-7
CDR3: CASSLADYLYEQYF

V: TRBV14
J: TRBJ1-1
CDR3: CASSQVSQGEAFF

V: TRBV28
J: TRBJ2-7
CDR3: CASSLLAGVVEQYF

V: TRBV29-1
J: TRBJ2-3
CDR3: CSVHFPDTTDTQYF

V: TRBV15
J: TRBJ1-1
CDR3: CATSVRGIDTEAFF

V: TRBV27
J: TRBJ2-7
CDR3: CASTLTGTSGGRRYEQYF

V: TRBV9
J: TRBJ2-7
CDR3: CASSVDDRHEQYF

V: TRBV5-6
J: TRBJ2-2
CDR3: CASSFVSGTGELFF

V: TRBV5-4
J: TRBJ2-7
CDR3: CASSFSGSYEQYF

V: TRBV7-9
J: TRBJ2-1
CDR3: CASSFAGGPFEFF

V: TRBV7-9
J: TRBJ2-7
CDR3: CATRGTGEQYF

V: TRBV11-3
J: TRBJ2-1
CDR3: CASSPRGTNEQFF

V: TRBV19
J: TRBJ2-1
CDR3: CASSISHNEQFF

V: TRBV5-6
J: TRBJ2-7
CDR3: CASSEGSSYEQYF

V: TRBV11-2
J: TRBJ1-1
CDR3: CASKWENTEAFF

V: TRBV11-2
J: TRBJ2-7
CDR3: CASTQGGTAIKYEQYF

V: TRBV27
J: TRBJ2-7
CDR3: CASSPLTSEVRYEQYF

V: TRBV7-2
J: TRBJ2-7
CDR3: CASSYDSGTSGYEQYF

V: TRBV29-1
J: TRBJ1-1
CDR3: CSVHGMNTEAFF

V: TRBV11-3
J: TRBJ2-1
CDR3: CASSLALRATYNEQFF

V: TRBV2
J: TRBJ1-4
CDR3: CASSEDTNAGVVNEKLFF

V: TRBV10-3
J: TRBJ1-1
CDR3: CAINTPDRGGTEAFF

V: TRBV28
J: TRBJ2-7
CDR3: CASSLTGLTYEQYF

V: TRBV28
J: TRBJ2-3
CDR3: CASSLGTGDTDTQYF

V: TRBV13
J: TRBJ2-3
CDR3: CASSDDREDTQYF

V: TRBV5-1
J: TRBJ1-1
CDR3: CASSLYRLNTEAFF

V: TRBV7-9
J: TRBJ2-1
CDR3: CASSLARASGSEQFF

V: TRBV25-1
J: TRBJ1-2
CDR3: CASSEYYGYTF

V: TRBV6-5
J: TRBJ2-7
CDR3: CASSYGTDEQYF

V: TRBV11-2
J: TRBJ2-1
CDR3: CASSLGLAGTYNEQFF

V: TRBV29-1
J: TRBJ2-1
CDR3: CSVEGGVFQYNEQFF

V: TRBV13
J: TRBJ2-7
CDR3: CASSSTGGSSYEQYF

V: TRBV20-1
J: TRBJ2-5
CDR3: CSAHGETQYF

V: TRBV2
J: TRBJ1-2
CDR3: CASSEAGGLSYGYTF

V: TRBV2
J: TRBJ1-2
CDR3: CASPFGSWDGYTF

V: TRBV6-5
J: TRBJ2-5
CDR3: CASSYSNGERETQYF

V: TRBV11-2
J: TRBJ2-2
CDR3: CASSPGLYTGELFF

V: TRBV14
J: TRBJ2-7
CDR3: CASSPGLAGNYEQYF

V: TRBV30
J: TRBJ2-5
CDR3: CASVGGYQETQYF

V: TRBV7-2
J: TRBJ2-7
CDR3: CASSPTASGTYEQYF

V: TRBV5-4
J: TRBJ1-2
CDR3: CASSLWTNSHTF

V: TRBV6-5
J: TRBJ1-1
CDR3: CASRMIQAENTEAFF

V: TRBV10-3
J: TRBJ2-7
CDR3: CAISEGRGYEQYF

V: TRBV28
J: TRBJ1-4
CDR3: CATTSWGGRESGGNEKLFF

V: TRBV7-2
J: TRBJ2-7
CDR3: CASSTTGGITEQYF

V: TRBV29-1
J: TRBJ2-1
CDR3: CSVASSSGRKRGEQFF